This TCR beta chain was captured in a study of T cell clonality in common variable immunodeficiency. Notes on the study in general: Reportedly, TCR beta sequences from common variable immunodeficiency showed fewer deletions and N-nucleotide insertions.

There are 12 residues in the CDR3. The germline V gene has CDR1 SSHAT and CDR2 FNYEAQ (reference sequence). This clone was seen ten or more times. The antigen is undetermined. The junction and the germline gene differ at one end; a read error may be behind it. The read comes to an end 3 residues before the CDR3 does, leaving the germline J gene to fill in the end. The repertoire was sequenced with immunoSEQ multiplex PCR; TCRdb's copy has only in-frame clones and lacks some. The sample contains just over 20,000 clones, none of them singletons. This receptor was taken from a human donor with common variable immunodeficiency. The chain carries TRBV7-7 and TRBJ2-7; 8 nucleotides align to TRBD1. Sequencing was done on a sample of peripheral blood mononuclear cells. CDR3 bases read: TGTGCTAGCAGCCATACAGGGGGCGAG. This encodes CASSHTGGE. The CDR3 in full is CASSHTGGEQYF.